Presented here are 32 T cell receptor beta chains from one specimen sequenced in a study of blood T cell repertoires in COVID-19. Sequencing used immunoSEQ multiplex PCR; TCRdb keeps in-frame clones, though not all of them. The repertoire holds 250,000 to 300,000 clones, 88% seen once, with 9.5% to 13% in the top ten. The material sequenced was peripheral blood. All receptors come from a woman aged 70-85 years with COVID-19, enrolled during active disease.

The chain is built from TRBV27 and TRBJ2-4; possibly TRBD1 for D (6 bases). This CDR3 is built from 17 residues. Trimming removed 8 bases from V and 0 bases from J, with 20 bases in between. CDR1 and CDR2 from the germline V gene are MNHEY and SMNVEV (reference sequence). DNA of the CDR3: TGTGCCAGCGGGCCGGACAGATCCCATGTAGCCAAAAACATTCAGTACTTC. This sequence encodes CASGPDRSHVAKNIQYF.

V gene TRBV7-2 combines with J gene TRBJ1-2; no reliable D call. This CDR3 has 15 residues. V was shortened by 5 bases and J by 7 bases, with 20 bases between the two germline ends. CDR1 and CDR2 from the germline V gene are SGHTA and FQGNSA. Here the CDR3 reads CASSPQSRGLGGYTF. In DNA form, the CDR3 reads TGTGCCAGCAGCCCCCAATCGCGGGGTTTGGGTGGCTACACCTTC.

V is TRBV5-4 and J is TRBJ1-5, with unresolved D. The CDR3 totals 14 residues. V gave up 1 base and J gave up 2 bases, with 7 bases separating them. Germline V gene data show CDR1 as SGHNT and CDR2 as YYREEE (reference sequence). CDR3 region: CASSLSPGNQPQHF. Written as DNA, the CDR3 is TGTGCCAGCAGCTTGAGTCCGGGCAATCAGCCCCAGCATTTT.

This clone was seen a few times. For the CDR3, the DNA is TGTGCCAGCTCACCTCCCACAAGTGACACTGAAGCTTTCTTT. This codes for CASSPPTSDTEAFF. V is TRBV18 and J is TRBJ1-1, with unresolved D. CDR1 and CDR2 from the germline V gene are KGHSH and LQKENI. The ends were cut back, 3 bases at V and 3 bases at J, with 11 bases in the middle. The CDR3 runs 14 residues.

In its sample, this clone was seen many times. The CDR3 DNA sequence: TGTGCCACCAGCACCGGGGGGGGGACAAGTGGAAACACCATATATTTT. Its protein is CATSTGGGTSGNTIYF. The V and J genes are TRBV15 and TRBJ1-3, with D perhaps TRBD1 (6 bases). The length of the CDR3 is 16 residues. Germline CDR1 is LNHNV and CDR2 is YYDKDF (reference sequence). The V and J ends lost 4 bases and 3 bases respectively, with 16 bases between them.

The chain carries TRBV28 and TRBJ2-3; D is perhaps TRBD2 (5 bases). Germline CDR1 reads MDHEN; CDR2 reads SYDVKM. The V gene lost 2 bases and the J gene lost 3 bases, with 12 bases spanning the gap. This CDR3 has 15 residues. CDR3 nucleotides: TGTGCCAGCAGTTTAAGCGGAGATGGGACAGATACGCAGTATTTT. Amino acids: CASSLSGDGTDTQYF.

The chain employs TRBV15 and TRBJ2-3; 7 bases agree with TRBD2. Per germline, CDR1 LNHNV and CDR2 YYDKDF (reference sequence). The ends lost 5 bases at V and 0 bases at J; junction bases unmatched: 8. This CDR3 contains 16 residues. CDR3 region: CATSSRLAASTDTQYF. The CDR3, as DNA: TGTGCCACCAGCTCCCGACTAGCAGCTAGCACAGATACGCAGTATTTT. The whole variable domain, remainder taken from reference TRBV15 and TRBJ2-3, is DAMVIQNPRYQVTQFGKPVTLSCSQTLNHNVMYWYQQKSSQAPKLLFHYYDKDFNNEADTPDNFQSRRPNTSFCFLDIRSPGLGDTAMYLCATSSRLAASTDTQYFGPGTRLTVL.

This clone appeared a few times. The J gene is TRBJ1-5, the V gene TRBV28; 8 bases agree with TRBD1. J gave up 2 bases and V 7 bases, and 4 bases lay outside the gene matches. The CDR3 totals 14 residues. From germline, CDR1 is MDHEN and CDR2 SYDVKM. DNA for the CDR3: TGTGCCAGCACCATACAGGGGGGCAATCAGCCCCAGCATTTT. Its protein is CASTIQGGNQPQHF. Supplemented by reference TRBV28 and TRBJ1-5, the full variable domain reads DVKVTQSSRYLVKRTGEKVFLECVQDMDHENMFWYRQDPGLGLRLIYFSYDVKMKEKGDIPEGYSVSREKKERFSLILESASTNQTSMYLCASTIQGGNQPQHFGDGTRLSIL.

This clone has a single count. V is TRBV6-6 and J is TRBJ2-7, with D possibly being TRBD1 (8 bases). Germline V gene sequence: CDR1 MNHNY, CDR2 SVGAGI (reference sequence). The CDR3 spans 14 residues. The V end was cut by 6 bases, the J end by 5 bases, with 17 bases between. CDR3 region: CASRKGQGGDEQYF. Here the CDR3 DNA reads TGTGCCAGCAGAAAAGGACAGGGAGGGGACGAGCAGTACTTC.

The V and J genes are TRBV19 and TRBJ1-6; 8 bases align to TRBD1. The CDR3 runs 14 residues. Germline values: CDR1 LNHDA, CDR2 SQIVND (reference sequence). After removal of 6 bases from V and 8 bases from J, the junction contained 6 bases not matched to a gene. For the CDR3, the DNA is TGTGCCAGTAGACAACCGGGACAGGATTCACCCCTCCACTTT. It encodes CASRQPGQDSPLHF.

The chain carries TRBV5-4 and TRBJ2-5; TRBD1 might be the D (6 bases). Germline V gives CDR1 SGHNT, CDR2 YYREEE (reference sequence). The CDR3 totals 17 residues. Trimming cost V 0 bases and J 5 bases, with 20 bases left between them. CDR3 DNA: TGTGCCAGCAGCTTGGTGCAGAGCGGAGTGGGGGCGGAGACCCAGTACTTC. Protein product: CASSLVQSGVGAETQYF.

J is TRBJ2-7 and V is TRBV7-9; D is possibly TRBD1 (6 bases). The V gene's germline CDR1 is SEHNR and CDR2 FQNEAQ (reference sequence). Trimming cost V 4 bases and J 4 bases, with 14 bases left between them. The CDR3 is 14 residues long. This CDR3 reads CASSSQGIRYEQYF. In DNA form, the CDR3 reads TGTGCCAGCAGCTCCCAGGGGATTCGGTACGAGCAGTACTTC.

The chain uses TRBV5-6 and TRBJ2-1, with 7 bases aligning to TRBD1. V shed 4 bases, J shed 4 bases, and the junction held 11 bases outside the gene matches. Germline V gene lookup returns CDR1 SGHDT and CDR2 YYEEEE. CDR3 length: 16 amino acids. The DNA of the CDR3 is TGTGCCAGCAGCCCCAATACCGGGACAGAATACAATGAGCAGTTCTTC. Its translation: CASSPNTGTEYNEQFF.

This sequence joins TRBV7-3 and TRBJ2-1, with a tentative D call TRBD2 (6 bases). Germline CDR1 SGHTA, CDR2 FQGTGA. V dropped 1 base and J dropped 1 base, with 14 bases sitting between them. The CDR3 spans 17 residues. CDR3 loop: CASSLIGGTSSYNEQFF. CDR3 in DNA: TGTGCCAGCAGCTTAATCGGCGGGACCTCTTCCTACAATGAGCAGTTCTTC.

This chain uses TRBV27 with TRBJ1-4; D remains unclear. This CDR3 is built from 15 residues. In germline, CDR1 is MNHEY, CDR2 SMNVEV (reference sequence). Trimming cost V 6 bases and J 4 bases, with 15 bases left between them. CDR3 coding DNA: TGTGCCAGCAGCGAGGGTAGGCTCCGTAATGAAAAACTGTTTTTT. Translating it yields CASSEGRLRNEKLFF.

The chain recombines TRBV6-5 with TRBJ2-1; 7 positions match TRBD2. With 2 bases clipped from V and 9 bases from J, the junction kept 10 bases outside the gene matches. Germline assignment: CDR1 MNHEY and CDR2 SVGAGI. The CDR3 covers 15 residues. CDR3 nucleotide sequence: TGTGCCAGCAGTTACCGGGGGGAAACAAGTAGTGAGCAGTTCTTC. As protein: CASSYRGETSSEQFF.

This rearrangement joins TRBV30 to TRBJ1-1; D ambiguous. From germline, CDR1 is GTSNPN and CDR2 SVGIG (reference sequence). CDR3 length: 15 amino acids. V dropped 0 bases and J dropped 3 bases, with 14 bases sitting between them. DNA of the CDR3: TGTGCCTGGAGTGTAAGGTTAAAGGGAGACACTGAAGCTTTCTTT. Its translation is CAWSVRLKGDTEAFF. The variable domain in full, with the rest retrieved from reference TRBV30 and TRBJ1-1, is SQTIHQWPATLVQPVGSPLSLECTVEGTSNPNLYWYRQAAGRGLQLLFYSVGIGQISSEVPQNLSASRPQDRQFILSSKKLLLSDSGFYLCAWSVRLKGDTEAFFGQGTRLTVV.

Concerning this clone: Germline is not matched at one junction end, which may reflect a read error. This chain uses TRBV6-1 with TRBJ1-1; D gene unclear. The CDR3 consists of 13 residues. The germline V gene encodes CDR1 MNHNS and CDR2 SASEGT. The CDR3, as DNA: TGTGCCAGCCGTGACAACTGGAACACTGAAGCTTTCTTT. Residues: CASRDNWNTEAFF.

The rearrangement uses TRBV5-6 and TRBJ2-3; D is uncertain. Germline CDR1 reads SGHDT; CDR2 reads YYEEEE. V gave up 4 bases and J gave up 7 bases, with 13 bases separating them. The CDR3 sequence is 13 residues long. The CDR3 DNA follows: TGTGCCAGCAGCCCTTACTATGGAAATACGCAGTATTTT. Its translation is CASSPYYGNTQYF.

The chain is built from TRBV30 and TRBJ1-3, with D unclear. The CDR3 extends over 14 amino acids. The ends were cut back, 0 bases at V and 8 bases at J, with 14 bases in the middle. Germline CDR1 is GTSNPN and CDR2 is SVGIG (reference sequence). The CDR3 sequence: CAWSVRNDGDTIYF. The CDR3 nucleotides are TGTGCCTGGAGTGTACGGAACGACGGAGACACCATATATTTT.

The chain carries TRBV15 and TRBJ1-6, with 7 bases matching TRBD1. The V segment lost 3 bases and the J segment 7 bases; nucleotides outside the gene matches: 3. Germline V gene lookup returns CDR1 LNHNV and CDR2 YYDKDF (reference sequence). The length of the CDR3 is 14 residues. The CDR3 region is CATSSGRGNSPLHF. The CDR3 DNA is TGTGCCACCAGCAGTGGCAGGGGGAATTCACCCCTCCACTTT.

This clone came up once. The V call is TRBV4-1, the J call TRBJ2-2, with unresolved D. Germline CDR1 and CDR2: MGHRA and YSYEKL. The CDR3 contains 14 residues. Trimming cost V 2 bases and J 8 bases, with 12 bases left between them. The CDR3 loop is CASSQPLARGELFF. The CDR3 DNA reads TGCGCCAGCAGCCAACCCCTCGCGAGGGGGGAGCTGTTTTTT.

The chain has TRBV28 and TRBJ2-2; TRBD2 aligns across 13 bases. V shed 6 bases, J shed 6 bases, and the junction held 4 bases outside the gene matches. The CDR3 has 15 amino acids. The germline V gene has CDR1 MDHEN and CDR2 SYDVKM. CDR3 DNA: TGTGCCAGCAGAAAAACTAGCGGGAGGGCCGGGGAGCTGTTTTTT. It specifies CASRKTSGRAGELFF.

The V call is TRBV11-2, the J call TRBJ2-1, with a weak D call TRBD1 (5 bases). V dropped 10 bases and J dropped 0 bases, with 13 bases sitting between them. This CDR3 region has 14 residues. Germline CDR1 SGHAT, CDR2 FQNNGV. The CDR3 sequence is CATRTTGSYNEQFF. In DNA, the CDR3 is TGTGCCACACGAACTACAGGCTCCTACAATGAGCAGTTCTTC.

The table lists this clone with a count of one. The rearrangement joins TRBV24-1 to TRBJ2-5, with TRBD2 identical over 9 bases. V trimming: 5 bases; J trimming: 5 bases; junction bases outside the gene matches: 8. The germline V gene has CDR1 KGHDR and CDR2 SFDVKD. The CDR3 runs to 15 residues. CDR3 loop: CATSAPSGIEETQYF. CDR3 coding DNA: TGTGCCACCAGTGCTCCTAGCGGGATAGAGGAGACCCAGTACTTC.

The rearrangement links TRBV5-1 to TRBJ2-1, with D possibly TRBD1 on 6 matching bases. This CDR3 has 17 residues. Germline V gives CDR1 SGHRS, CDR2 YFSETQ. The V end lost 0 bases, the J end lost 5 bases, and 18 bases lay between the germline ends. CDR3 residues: CASSLEVWQGFDNEQFF. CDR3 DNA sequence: TGCGCCAGCAGCTTGGAGGTCTGGCAGGGGTTCGACAATGAGCAGTTCTTC.

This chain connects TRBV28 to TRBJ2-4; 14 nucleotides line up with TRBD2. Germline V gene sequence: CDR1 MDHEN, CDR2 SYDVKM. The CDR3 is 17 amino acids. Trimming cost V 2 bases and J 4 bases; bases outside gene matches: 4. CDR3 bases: TGTGCCAGCAGTTTAAAGGGACTAGCGGGAGAAAAAAACATTCAGTACTTC. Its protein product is CASSLKGLAGEKNIQYF.

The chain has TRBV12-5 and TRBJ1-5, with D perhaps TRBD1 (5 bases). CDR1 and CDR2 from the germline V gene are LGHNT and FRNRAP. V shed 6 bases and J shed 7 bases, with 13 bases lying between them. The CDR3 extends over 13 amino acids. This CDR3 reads CASGPTGDQPQHF. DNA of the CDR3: TGTGCTAGTGGCCCTACGGGGGACCAGCCCCAGCATTTT.

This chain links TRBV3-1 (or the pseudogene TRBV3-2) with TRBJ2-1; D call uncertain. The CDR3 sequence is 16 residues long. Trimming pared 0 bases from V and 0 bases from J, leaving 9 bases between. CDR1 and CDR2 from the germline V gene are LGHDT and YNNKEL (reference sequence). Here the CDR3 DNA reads TGTGCCAGCAGCCAAGATTCGAGGAGCTCCTACAATGAGCAGTTCTTC. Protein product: CASSQDSRSSYNEQFF.

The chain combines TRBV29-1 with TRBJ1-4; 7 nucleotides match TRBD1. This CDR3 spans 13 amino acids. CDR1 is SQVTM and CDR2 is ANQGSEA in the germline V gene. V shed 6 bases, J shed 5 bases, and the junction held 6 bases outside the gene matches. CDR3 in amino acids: CSVAGTVNEKLFF. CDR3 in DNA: TGCAGCGTCGCCGGGACAGTAAATGAAAAACTGTTTTTT.

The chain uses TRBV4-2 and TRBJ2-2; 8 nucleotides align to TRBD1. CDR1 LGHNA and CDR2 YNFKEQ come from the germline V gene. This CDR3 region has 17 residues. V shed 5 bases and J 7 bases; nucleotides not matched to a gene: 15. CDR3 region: CASSLQTGTGPGGELFF. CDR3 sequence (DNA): TGTGCCAGCAGCTTGCAAACCGGGACAGGTCCCGGCGGGGAGCTGTTTTTT.

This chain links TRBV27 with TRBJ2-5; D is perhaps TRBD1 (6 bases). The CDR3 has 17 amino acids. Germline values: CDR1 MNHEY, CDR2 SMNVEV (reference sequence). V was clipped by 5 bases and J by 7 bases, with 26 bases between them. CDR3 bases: TGTGCCAGCAGTCCTACCGACCGGGGACACCCATTTAGGACCCAGTACTTC. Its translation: CASSPTDRGHPFRTQYF.